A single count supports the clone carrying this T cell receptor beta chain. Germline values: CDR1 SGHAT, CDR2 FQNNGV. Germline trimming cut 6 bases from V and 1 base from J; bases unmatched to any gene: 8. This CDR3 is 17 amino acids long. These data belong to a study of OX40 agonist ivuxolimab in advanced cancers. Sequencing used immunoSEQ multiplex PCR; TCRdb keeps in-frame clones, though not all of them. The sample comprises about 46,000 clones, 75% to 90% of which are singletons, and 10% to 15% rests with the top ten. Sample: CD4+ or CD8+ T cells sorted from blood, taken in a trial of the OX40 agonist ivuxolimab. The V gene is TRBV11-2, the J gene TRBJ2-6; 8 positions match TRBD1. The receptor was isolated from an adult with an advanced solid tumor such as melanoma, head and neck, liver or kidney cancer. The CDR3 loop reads CASRLTGEGSGANVLTF. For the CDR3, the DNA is TGTGCCAGCAGGCTGACAGGGGAAGGGTCTGGGGCCAACGTCCTGACTTTC.